These 17 T cell receptor beta chains were sequenced from one sample in a study of CD8 T cells in Susac syndrome. Reverse transcription of roughly 0.5 to 1 ug RNA was carried out with random hexamers. TCRdb independently ran MiXCR on the immunoSEQ multiplex PCR reads; one entry per CDR3 protein. The profile covers 230,000 or so distinct CDR3 sequences, with about 95% appearing a single time and roughly 0.09% taken by the ten largest. Sequences were obtained from CD4+ T cells from PBMCs. Source of these receptors: a human donor with multiple sclerosis.

This clonotype has just one count. This rearrangement joins TRBV20-1 to TRBJ2-5; 10 nucleotides agree with TRBD2. V shed 3 bases, J shed 6 bases, and the junction held 10 bases outside the gene matches. The CDR3 extends over 15 amino acids. Germline CDR1 reads DFQATT; CDR2 reads SNEGSKA (reference sequence). The chain's CDR3 is CSASSSGRAGKTQYF. In nucleotides, the CDR3 is TGCAGTGCTAGTTCGAGCGGGAGGGCCGGAAAGACCCAGTACTTC.

V and J are TRBV12-3 or TRBV12-4 and TRBJ1-1, with 8 bases identical to TRBD1. V shed 6 bases, J shed 5 bases, and the junction held 14 bases outside the gene matches. This CDR3 spans 16 amino acids. The DNA of the CDR3 is TGTGCCAGCAGGCTTACCGGGACAGGAGGTGGTACTGAAGCTTTCTTT. Amino acid sequence: CASRLTGTGGGTEAFF.

This chain joins TRBV12-3 or TRBV12-4 and TRBJ1-2; possible D gene TRBD1, 5 bases. The CDR3 loop spans 15 amino acids. V lost 1 base to trimming and J lost 4 bases, with 13 bases between them. The chain's CDR3 is CASSLGPGLAYGYTF. The DNA for the CDR3 is TGTGCCAGCAGTTTAGGTCCAGGGTTGGCCTATGGCTACACCTTC.

The V call is TRBV20-1, the J call TRBJ2-1; 7 bases are shared with TRBD2. V lost 4 bases, J lost 7 bases, and 7 bases stayed unmatched. CDR3 length equals 13 residues. Germline CDR1 and CDR2: DFQATT and SNEGSKA (reference sequence). As DNA, the CDR3 is TGCAGTGCTACAGACCCCGGGGGGAATGAGCAGTTCTTC. Encoded protein: CSATDPGGNEQFF.

The chain joins TRBV30 to TRBJ2-7, with D possibly being TRBD1 (6 bases). The V end was cut by 5 bases, the J end by 7 bases, with 15 bases between. CDR1 GTSNPN and CDR2 SVGIG come from the germline V gene (reference sequence). The CDR3 is made up of 12 amino acids. In nucleotides, the CDR3 is TGTGCCTGGGGAAACAGGGTTATAGAGCAGTACTTC. Translated: CAWGNRVIEQYF.

The J gene is TRBJ2-3, the V gene TRBV29-1; D may be TRBD1 or TRBD2 (6 bases each). Germline CDR1 SQVTM, CDR2 ANQGSEA. Deletions cut 7 bases from V and 2 bases from J, with 19 bases between. CDR3 size: 15 residues. The CDR3 sequence is CSAPPGAGLTDTQYF. The CDR3 nucleotides are TGCAGCGCTCCGCCGGGGGCGGGACTCACAGATACGCAGTATTTT.

The V and J genes are TRBV28 and TRBJ2-7, with 8 bases that match TRBD1. This CDR3 contains 16 residues. The germline CDR1 and CDR2 sequences are MDHEN and SYDVKM. The V gene end was trimmed by 6 bases and the J gene end by 2 bases; junction bases not matched to a gene: 12. Here the CDR3 reads CASRPPGTGTAYEQYF. CDR3 coding DNA: TGTGCCAGCAGGCCACCAGGGACAGGAACAGCCTACGAGCAGTACTTC.

The chain uses TRBV20-1 and TRBJ2-1, with 11 bases aligning to TRBD2. The CDR3 runs to 17 residues. In germline, CDR1 is DFQATT, CDR2 SNEGSKA (reference sequence). After removal of 1 base from V and 6 bases from J, the junction contained 11 bases not matched to a gene. The CDR3 protein is CSARGSGRARLGNEQFF. CDR3 coding DNA: TGCAGTGCTAGAGGTAGCGGGAGGGCCCGGTTGGGCAATGAGCAGTTCTTC.

The rearrangement uses TRBV20-1 and TRBJ1-2; D perhaps matches TRBD1 (5 bases). V lost 0 bases, J lost 4 bases, and 15 bases lay in between. CDR1 is DFQATT, CDR2 SNEGSKA, per germline (reference sequence). CDR3 length equals 15 residues. DNA for the CDR3: TGCAGTGCTAGAGATGAGGGTCAGGGCGGCTATGGCTACACCTTC. This encodes CSARDEGQGGYGYTF.

The chain recombines TRBV25-1 with TRBJ1-2; perhaps TRBD1 as D (5 bases). V dropped 6 bases and J dropped 1 base, with 9 bases sitting between them. Per germline, CDR1 MGHDK and CDR2 SYGVNS. CDR3 length: 13 residues. CDR3 in DNA: TGTGCCAGCAGACTCGACAGTAACTATGGCTACACCTTC. It specifies CASRLDSNYGYTF.

The J gene is TRBJ1-2, the V gene TRBV19; D remains ambiguous. Germline V gene lookup returns CDR1 LNHDA and CDR2 SQIVND (reference sequence). V shed 9 bases and J shed 2 bases, with 13 bases lying between them. This CDR3 region has 13 residues. CDR3 sequence: CASGLIGNYGYTF. The CDR3 DNA reads as TGTGCCAGCGGTCTGATCGGAAACTATGGCTACACCTTC.

V gene TRBV20-1 combines with J gene TRBJ2-7; 8 positions match TRBD2. Germline lookup yields CDR1 DFQATT and CDR2 SNEGSKA (reference sequence). Losses at the gene ends were 0 bases for V and 3 bases for J; bases not matched to a gene: 4. The CDR3 contains 14 residues. The CDR3 sequence: CSARDLLAGYEQYF. In DNA form, the CDR3 reads TGCAGTGCTAGAGATCTCCTAGCGGGCTACGAGCAGTACTTC.

The CDR3 DNA follows: TGTGCCAGCCGTGGGCCAGGGCGCGCGGCCTATGGCTACACCTTC. As protein: CASRGPGRAAYGYTF. The gene calls are TRBV27 and TRBJ1-2; D possibly corresponds to TRBD1 (5 bases). CDR1 is MNHEY, CDR2 SMNVEV, per germline (reference sequence). V shed 8 bases and J shed 4 bases, with 20 bases lying between them. CDR3 length: 15 residues.

This clonotype came up once. J is TRBJ2-1 and V is TRBV20-1; 8 bases line up with TRBD2. Germline loops: CDR1 DFQATT, CDR2 SNEGSKA (reference sequence). The V segment lost 6 bases and the J segment 8 bases; nucleotides outside the gene matches: 3. The CDR3 loop spans 11 amino acids. CDR3 sequence (DNA): TGCAGTGCCCTCGGGAGGGATGAGCAGTTCTTC. It specifies CSALGRDEQFF.

The V gene is TRBV15, the J gene TRBJ2-7, with 7 bases fitting TRBD1. The ends lost 1 base at V and 6 bases at J; junction bases unmatched: 12. The CDR3 is 16 residues long. CDR1 and CDR2 (germline): LNHNV, YYDKDF (reference sequence). CDR3 nucleotide sequence: TGTGCCACCAGCAGAGTTTCCGGGACAGACCGACCCGAGCAGTACTTC. The encoded protein is CATSRVSGTDRPEQYF. Full variable domain (outside the CDR3, taken from reference TRBV15 and TRBJ2-7): DAMVIQNPRYQVTQFGKPVTLSCSQTLNHNVMYWYQQKSSQAPKLLFHYYDKDFNNEADTPDNFQSRRPNTSFCFLDIRSPGLGDTAMYLCATSRVSGTDRPEQYFGPGTRLTVT.

This rearrangement joins TRBV15 to TRBJ2-5; TRBD2 matches at 8 bases. Germline values: CDR1 LNHNV, CDR2 YYDKDF (reference sequence). The CDR3 length is 16 residues. V trimming: 1 base; J trimming: 4 bases; junction bases outside the gene matches: 8. The DNA of the CDR3 is TGTGCCACCAGCAGAGCCAGGACTAGCTTGCGAGAGACCCAGTACTTC. It translates to CATSRARTSLRETQYF.

V is TRBV9 and J is TRBJ2-7; 7 bases match TRBD2. Germline CDR1 and CDR2: SGDLS and YYNGEE. The CDR3 runs 15 residues. Trimming removed 0 bases from V and 4 bases from J; junction bases left unmatched: 7. The CDR3 is CASSVGGSGYYEQYF. As DNA, the CDR3 is TGTGCCAGCAGCGTAGGTGGTAGCGGGTATTACGAGCAGTACTTC.